The following is a T cell receptor beta chain sequence with its context. What antigen it recognizes has not been identified. No clone much larger than this one lies a single base away; base qualities are absent. TCRbeta CDR3 sequencing was performed on sorted unstimulated T cells and on proliferating T cells recovered from mixed lymphocyte reactions. Fresh whole blood from more than 8 HLA-typed healthy donors was used as the source from which PBMCs were isolated. Libraries were made using the immunoSEQ multiplex PCR assay. Roughly 100,000 TCR templates per sample were assayed by the deep sequencing platform. Genomic DNA extracted from sorted T cells was used for TCRbeta CDR3 sequencing. The study's processing was this. Clonal analysis of TCRbeta CDR3 data was done in the R programming language. Unstimulated samples were compared with post-reaction CFSE-low samples to define alloreactive CD4+ and CD8+ clones. Regulatory or non-regulatory origin was assigned to alloreactive CD4+ clones by matching of sequences to sorted unstimulated Treg and non-Treg repertoires. What TCRdb holds here is the immuneACCESS table cut down to in-frame rearrangements. Part of the clones is not present; checked against another copy, under half of the missing clones reflect an unresolved V gene, and the others are unexplained. The V and J calls and clone size come from that table; D and trimming were worked out from the DNA. This sample comprises 85,000 to 120,000 clones, about 90% of them detected only once. About 1.1% of the sample comes from the top ten.

This specimen comes from a study of siplizumab effects on memory and regulatory T cells (dated by TCRdb to about 2019). Concerning the study at large: The effect of the anti-CD2 antibody siplizumab on alloreactive T-cell subsets was examined in allogeneic mixed lymphocyte reactions constructed from human PBMCs. Results and caveats for the whole study, not just this receptor: Greater diversity appeared to be present in unstimulated naive T cells than in memory T cells, and a substantial contribution to the alloresponse seemed to be made by naive cells. Among mappable alloreactive CD4+ clones, the Treg-derived fraction averaged around 69% with siplizumab versus 26.9% in control reactions. Siplizumab significantly reduced the cumulative frequency of alloreactive sequences traceable to unstimulated CD4+ memory T cells. No functional confirmation was obtained for the suppressive function of proliferating Tregs from siplizumab cultures. Because sequences at frequencies below about 10^-5 were poorly captured, only a minor fraction of alloreactive clones could be mapped back to unstimulated subsets. A naive or memory phenotype could not be assigned to roughly 75-95% of proliferating CD4+ or CD8+ clones.

Trimming takes 5 bases from V and 1 base from J, and the germline ends sit 11 bases apart. CDR1 and CDR2 are drawn from the germline V gene: SGHRS, YFSETQ. The CDR3 holds 14 amino acids from the cysteine to the phenylalanine. Solely the CDR3 DNA is kept, with 42 bases framed from the first base. Sample: CD4+ T cells sorted from blood. This receptor was taken from a human donor in good health. The V and J genes are TRBV5-1 and TRBJ2-3, and TRBD2 may be the D gene, going by 6 matching bases. This receptor carries the CDR3 CASSRLDGTDTQYF. The sequenced DNA is TGCGCCAGCAGTAGACTAGACGGCACAGATACGCAGTATTTT.